Described below is a single T cell receptor beta chain sequence and its context. Its antigen remains undetermined. Base quality data are lacking; no much larger clone is found one base away. This sample is part of a study of metastatic and nonmetastatic thyroid tumors (TCRdb year 2020). For the study in its entirety: Repertoires from peripheral blood and from tumor or nodule tissue samples of malignant and benign thyroid patients were compared.

Libraries were built with PCR. The instrument given in TCRdb is Illumina HiSeq 4000. High-throughput sequencing was used to profile the TCR beta-chain CDR3 region of every patient. In the original analysis: Drawing on CDR3 differences between clinicopathological groups, the researchers built a classifier meant to tell apart patients with distant-metastatic papillary thyroid cancer. The Shannon index was used to measure repertoire diversity, and the Morisita-Horn index was used to measure how similar tumor and blood repertoires were. TCRdb passed the public sequencing reads through fastp at Q25 and MiXCR, retaining productive beta sequences. The V and J calls shown here were made by TCRdb, not taken from the authors' results. The sample table contains some 21,000 clones; only one count was recorded for around a fifth of them. The ten largest clones represent roughly an eighth of the sample. V is reduced by 6 bases and J by 0 bases, leaving a spacing of 10 bases between them. CDR1 and CDR2 are drawn from the germline V gene: MNHNS, SASEGT. From its cysteine to its phenylalanine, the CDR3 spans 14 amino acids. The read is trimmed to its CDR3 DNA, 42 bases read in frame from base 1.

No patient had received any treatment before thyroid surgery. Using T-cell receptor beta sequencing, the study looked back at clinical samples from patients collected from the early 2010s to the late 2010s. What the authors observed across the whole study: In both blood and tumor samples, malignant tumors were reported to have significantly higher TCR beta diversity than benign nodules.

This receptor chain uses TRBV6-1 and TRBJ2-3; perhaps TRBD2 is the D gene, with 5 bases matching. Sequenced material: tumor tissue. The source is a female donor with papillary thyroid cancer or a benign thyroid nodule (not recorded which). Some clones in this sample may be carry-over from other donors' samples. The DNA sequence is as follows: TGTGCCAGCAGGACCGGGATAAGCACAGATACGCAGTATTTT. Its protein product is CASRTGISTDTQYF.